Each of the 31 T cell receptor beta chains below was sequenced from the same sample in a study of cytomegalovirus exposure and HLA in healthy donors. The table came from immunoSEQ multiplex PCR; TCRdb's copy has only in-frame clones and leaves some out. The data contain under 200,000 clones, roughly 90% of them singletons. Sequencing input: PBMCs. The receptor set was obtained from a woman aged 18-29 years in good health and CMV-seronegative.

This clone was seen only a few times. V is TRBV2 and J is TRBJ2-1; D gene ambiguous. V was shortened by 2 bases and J by 0 bases, with 8 bases between the two germline ends. Per the germline V gene, CDR1 is SNHLY and CDR2 is FYNNEI. The CDR3 runs 15 residues. The CDR3, as DNA: TGTGCCAGCAGTGAAATGGTGAGCTCCTACAATGAGCAGTTCTTC. As protein: CASSEMVSSYNEQFF. Looking up the rest from reference TRBV2 and TRBJ2-1 gives the full variable domain: EPEVTQTPSHQVTQMGQEVILRCVPISNHLYFYWYRQILGQKVEFLVSFYNNEISEKSEIFDDQFSVERPDGSNFTLKIRSTKLEDSAMYFCASSEMVSSYNEQFFGPGTRLTVL.

This clone was observed a few times. The chain links TRBV6-5 to TRBJ1-2, with 10 bases fitting TRBD1. CDR3 length: 13 residues. CDR1 is MNHEY, CDR2 SVGAGI, per germline. The ends lost 2 bases at V and 10 bases at J; junction bases unmatched: 4. The CDR3 sequence: CASSYPTGGDYTF. CDR3 nucleotides: TGTGCCAGCAGTTACCCGACAGGGGGCGACTACACCTTC.

V gene TRBV9 combines with J gene TRBJ1-2, with 12 bases identical to TRBD1. V shed 3 bases and J 6 bases; nucleotides not matched to a gene: 6. The CDR3 is made up of 15 amino acids. Germline values: CDR1 SGDLS, CDR2 YYNGEE. The CDR3 loop is CASSARDRGRNGYTF. CDR3 DNA: TGTGCCAGCAGCGCCCGGGACAGGGGGCGGAATGGCTACACCTTC.

This chain joins TRBV10-2 and TRBJ2-1; D ambiguous. In germline, CDR1 is WSHSY, CDR2 SAAADI. V lost 5 bases, J lost 0 bases, and 8 bases lay in between. The length of the CDR3 is 14 residues. The CDR3 region has the DNA TGCGCCAGCAGTCTCGGTACCTCCTACAATGAGCAGTTCTTC. Translating gives CASSLGTSYNEQFF.

V is TRBV4-2 and J is TRBJ2-2; TRBD2 matches at 7 bases. Looked up from germline, CDR1 is LGHNA and CDR2 is YNFKEQ. This CDR3 is built from 16 residues. The V and J ends lost 4 bases and 6 bases, in that order; junction bases with no gene match: 11. The CDR3 here is CASSPALTSWAGELFF. As DNA, the CDR3 is TGTGCCAGCAGCCCGGCCCTGACTAGCTGGGCCGGGGAGCTGTTTTTT.

V usage is TRBV6-1 and J usage is TRBJ1-1, with a weak D call TRBD1 (5 bases). The germline V gene encodes CDR1 MNHNS and CDR2 SASEGT. The CDR3 has 16 amino acids. V lost 0 bases to trimming and J lost 5 bases, with 16 bases between them. Here the CDR3 DNA reads TGTGCCAGCAGTGAAGCCCCTGGGACTTACCGTACTGAAGCTTTCTTT. Translation gives CASSEAPGTYRTEAFF.

The chain couples TRBV6-1 to TRBJ2-5; D may be TRBD1 (6 bases). Trimming stripped 2 bases from V and 1 base from J, with 11 bases between. The CDR3 runs to 15 residues. The germline CDR1 and CDR2 sequences are MNHNS and SASEGT. CDR3 amino acids: CASSEMAGAQETQYF. The CDR3 DNA reads TGTGCCAGCAGTGAAATGGCAGGGGCCCAAGAGACCCAGTACTTC.

The V call is TRBV6-5, the J call TRBJ2-7, with TRBD2 matching over 9 bases. The CDR3 length is 14 residues. With 5 bases clipped from V and 3 bases from J, the junction kept 5 bases outside the gene matches. Germline loops: CDR1 MNHEY, CDR2 SVGAGI. CDR3 residues: CASSKREVFYEQYF. CDR3 in DNA: TGTGCCAGCAGTAAGCGGGAGGTATTCTACGAGCAGTACTTC.

J is TRBJ2-2 and V is TRBV6-6; 7 positions match TRBD2. Looked up from germline, CDR1 is MNHNY and CDR2 is SVGAGI (reference sequence). The CDR3 has 11 residues. The DNA for the CDR3 is TGTGCGAGCTGGGGGGGCGGGGAGCTGTTTTTT. It is translated as CASWGGGELFF.

The chain combines TRBV5-1 with TRBJ1-5; 9 nucleotides align to TRBD1. CDR3 length equals 15 residues. V was pared by 0 bases and J by 5 bases, with 3 bases of the junction left unmatched. The germline V gene encodes CDR1 SGHRS and CDR2 YFSETQ. The CDR3 sequence: CASSLGDRDDQPQHF. The CDR3 region has the DNA TGCGCCAGCAGCTTGGGGGACAGGGACGATCAGCCCCAGCATTTT.

The rearrangement joins TRBV7-9 to TRBJ2-7, with 10 bases aligning to TRBD2. The CDR3 has 17 residues. Per germline, CDR1 SEHNR and CDR2 FQNEAQ (reference sequence). Trimming took 5 bases from V and 2 from J; bases not matched to a gene: 12. The CDR3 DNA follows: TGTGCCAGCAGCCACTCCGTAGCGGGAGGAACCACCTACGAGCAGTACTTC. Translated, it gives CASSHSVAGGTTYEQYF. Supplemented by reference TRBV7-9 and TRBJ2-7, the full variable domain reads DTGVSQNPRHKITKRGQNVTFRCDPISEHNRLYWYRQTLGQGPEFLTYFQNEAQLEKSRLLSDRFSAERPKGSFSTLEIQRTEQGDSAMYLCASSHSVAGGTTYEQYFGPGTRLTVT.

This sequence joins TRBV5-6 and TRBJ2-6; a possible D gene is TRBD1 (5 bases). V was cut by 4 bases and J by 3 bases, with 14 bases left in between. Germline values: CDR1 SGHDT, CDR2 YYEEEE. The CDR3 is 16 residues long. The CDR3 sequence is CASSPDTLGGANVLTF. The DNA for the CDR3 is TGTGCCAGCAGCCCGGACACCCTGGGTGGGGCCAACGTCCTGACTTTC.

This clone has a single count. The chain is built from TRBV11-2 and TRBJ1-2, with 11 bases lining up with TRBD1. The CDR3 totals 16 residues. The germline V gene encodes CDR1 SGHAT and CDR2 FQNNGV. V lost 1 base, J lost 4 bases, and 5 bases stayed unmatched. This chain's CDR3 is CASSLVSGQGVYGYTF. CDR3 DNA: TGTGCCAGCAGCTTAGTATCGGGACAGGGGGTCTATGGCTACACCTTC.

V gene TRBV5-6 combines with J gene TRBJ2-2; 7 bases match TRBD2. V lost 6 bases and J lost 6; bases outside the gene matches: 14. Germline V gene sequence: CDR1 SGHDT, CDR2 YYEEEE. There are 16 residues in the CDR3. This chain's CDR3 is CASTPTGWGGSGELFF. CDR3 nucleotides: TGTGCCAGCACCCCGACCGGATGGGGAGGGTCCGGGGAGCTGTTTTTT.

This clone has only one observation. V and J are TRBV5-1 and TRBJ1-2; D call uncertain. V lost 5 bases and J 4 bases, leaving 12 bases between the germline ends. The CDR3 length is 13 residues. From germline, CDR1 is SGHRS and CDR2 YFSETQ. The CDR3 sequence is CASSYQESYGYTF. Here the CDR3 DNA reads TGCGCCAGCAGTTACCAGGAAAGCTATGGCTACACCTTC. The whole variable domain, filled in from reference TRBV5-1 and TRBJ1-2, reads KAGVTQTPRYLIKTRGQQVTLSCSPISGHRSVSWYQQTPGQGLQFLFEYFSETQRNKGNFPGRFSGRQFSNSRSEMNVSTLELGDSALYLCASSYQESYGYTFGSGTRLTVV.

Here the CDR3 DNA reads TGTGCCAGCAGTCGATTGGGACAGCCCTACGAGCAGTACTTC. This gives the protein CASSRLGQPYEQYF. The chain recombines TRBV6-5 with TRBJ2-7; 7 bases are a match to TRBD1. Germline CDR1 MNHEY, CDR2 SVGAGI. The ends lost 5 bases at V and 2 bases at J; junction bases unmatched: 6. This CDR3 has 14 amino acids.

The CDR3 is CASSWGTGPTEAFF. The CDR3 DNA reads TGCGCCAGCAGCTGGGGGACAGGCCCCACTGAAGCTTTCTTT. The V and J genes are TRBV5-1 and TRBJ1-1, with 8 bases identical to TRBD1. Germline loops: CDR1 SGHRS, CDR2 YFSETQ. V gave up 3 bases and J gave up 4 bases; unmatched junction bases: 5. The CDR3 contains 14 residues.

This clone was found a few times. The genes are TRBV2 and TRBJ2-1, with TRBD2 as a possible D gene (6 bases). V shed 4 bases and J shed 5 bases, with 18 bases lying between them. The CDR3 is 16 residues long. Germline V lookup: CDR1 SNHLY, CDR2 FYNNEI. CDR3 in DNA: TGTGCCAGCAGTGGGGGAGGAGCGGTTATCAACAATGAGCAGTTCTTC. As protein: CASSGGGAVINNEQFF.

The rearrangement uses TRBV19 and TRBJ1-5, with D maybe TRBD1 (5 bases). Germline loops: CDR1 LNHDA, CDR2 SQIVND (reference sequence). The CDR3 has 15 residues. Trimming stripped 8 bases from V and 1 base from J, with 15 bases between. In nucleotides, the CDR3 is TGTGCCAGTTTGCGGGACGCGGTGAGCAATCAGCCCCAGCATTTT. It specifies CASLRDAVSNQPQHF.

The chain recombines TRBV6-5 with TRBJ1-1, with D tentatively TRBD1 (6 bases). The germline CDR1 and CDR2 sequences are MNHEY and SVGAGI. V lost 6 bases and J 1 base, leaving 9 bases between the germline ends. This CDR3 spans 13 amino acids. The CDR3 DNA reads as TGTGCCAGCAGCAGACAGGCGAACACTGAAGCTTTCTTT. Amino acids: CASSRQANTEAFF.

The chain uses TRBV27 and TRBJ2-7, with 8 nucleotides matching TRBD1. The CDR3 contains 16 residues. Germline CDR1 MNHEY, CDR2 SMNVEV (reference sequence). The V segment lost 7 bases and the J segment 6 bases; nucleotides outside the gene matches: 17. The CDR3: CASTHGTGLSRGEQYF. As DNA, the CDR3 is TGTGCCAGCACTCATGGGACAGGTCTAAGTCGAGGCGAGCAGTACTTC.

This sequence joins TRBV19 and TRBJ1-2, with D perhaps TRBD1 (5 bases). Germline assignment: CDR1 LNHDA and CDR2 SQIVND (reference sequence). The CDR3 has 14 amino acids. V dropped 8 bases and J dropped 8 bases, with 21 bases sitting between them. CDR3 sequence: CASFGSLGRGGYTF. The CDR3 DNA follows: TGTGCCAGTTTCGGATCTTTGGGACGGGGGGGCTACACCTTC.

This clone was found once. The J gene is TRBJ2-1, the V gene TRBV27; the match to TRBD2 covers 7 bases. CDR1 is MNHEY, CDR2 SMNVEV, per germline (reference sequence). V lost 5 bases, J lost 10 bases, and 14 bases stayed unmatched. There are 15 residues in the CDR3. The DNA of the CDR3 is TGTGCCAGCAGTCCCTATCTTGACCCGGGACTAGAGCAGTTCTTC. Translating it yields CASSPYLDPGLEQFF.

This clone was detected once. The genes are TRBV7-9 and TRBJ2-7; 7 bases fit TRBD1. V dropped 4 bases and J dropped 0; count of bases not matched to a gene: 3. Germline V gives CDR1 SEHNR, CDR2 FQNEAQ (reference sequence). The CDR3 has 14 amino acids. CDR3 nucleotide sequence: TGTGCCAGCAGCTCCGGGACAGCCTCCTACGAGCAGTACTTC. Translated: CASSSGTASYEQYF.

This chain's CDR3 is CASSSSRGGSTF. CDR3 sequence (DNA): TGCGCCAGCAGCTCATCAAGGGGGGGCTCAACCTTC. The V gene is TRBV5-1, the J gene TRBJ1-2; D may be TRBD1 (6 bases). The V end was cut by 3 bases, the J end by 14 bases, with 17 bases between. The V gene's germline CDR1 is SGHRS and CDR2 YFSETQ. The CDR3 length is 12 residues.

CDR3 in DNA: TGTGCCAGCACCACTCATCGACAGGCCAAGGCGGGAGCCTATGGCTACACCTTC. This codes for CASTTHRQAKAGAYGYTF. The chain couples TRBV21-1 to TRBJ1-2. TRBV21-1 is labeled a pseudogene. The CDR3 runs 18 residues.

The genes are TRBV7-9 and TRBJ1-5; D is uncertain. CDR1 and CDR2 (germline): SEHNR, FQNEAQ (reference sequence). This CDR3 spans 12 amino acids. The germline V and J ends were trimmed by 2 bases and 6 bases, with 5 bases remaining between them. In DNA, the CDR3 is TGTGCCAGCAGCTTACTGAGTCAGCCCCAGCATTTT. Its translation is CASSLLSQPQHF.

CDR3 loop: CASGHRNTEAFF. CDR3 nucleotide sequence: TGTGCCAGCGGACATCGGAACACTGAAGCTTTCTTT. The chain links TRBV6-5 to TRBJ1-1, with D perhaps matching TRBD1 (5 bases). This CDR3 spans 12 amino acids. Germline V gives CDR1 MNHEY, CDR2 SVGAGI. V was shortened by 8 bases and J by 1 base, with 8 bases between the two germline ends.

The rearrangement uses TRBV19 and TRBJ1-2; 7 bases agree with TRBD1. The CDR3 contains 17 residues. Germline lookup yields CDR1 LNHDA and CDR2 SQIVND (reference sequence). V lost 1 base to trimming and J lost 6 bases; unmatched junction nucleotides: 14. The DNA of the CDR3 is TGTGCCAGTAGTATAGGGGCGCGCACAGGGGCGTCCCATGGCTACACCTTC. Protein: CASSIGARTGASHGYTF.

The rearrangement links TRBV5-6 to TRBJ2-2, with 9 bases aligning to TRBD2. Germline CDR1 SGHDT, CDR2 YYEEEE. Trimming at V came to 0 bases and at J to 4 bases, leaving 4 bases not matched to a gene. The CDR3 runs 16 residues. Written as DNA, the CDR3 is TGTGCCAGCAGCTTGGATCTAGCGGGGAGCACCGGGGAGCTGTTTTTT. Its protein is CASSLDLAGSTGELFF.

This clone has a handful of counts. This chain joins TRBV7-9 and TRBJ1-5, with D tentatively TRBD1 (6 bases). The germline gives CDR1 SEHNR, CDR2 FQNEAQ (reference sequence). The CDR3 extends over 15 amino acids. V lost 4 bases to trimming and J lost 4 bases, with 14 bases between them. Here the CDR3 DNA reads TGTGCCAGCAGCTCCACAGGGCTGAGGAATCAGCCCCAGCATTTT. Amino acids: CASSSTGLRNQPQHF.